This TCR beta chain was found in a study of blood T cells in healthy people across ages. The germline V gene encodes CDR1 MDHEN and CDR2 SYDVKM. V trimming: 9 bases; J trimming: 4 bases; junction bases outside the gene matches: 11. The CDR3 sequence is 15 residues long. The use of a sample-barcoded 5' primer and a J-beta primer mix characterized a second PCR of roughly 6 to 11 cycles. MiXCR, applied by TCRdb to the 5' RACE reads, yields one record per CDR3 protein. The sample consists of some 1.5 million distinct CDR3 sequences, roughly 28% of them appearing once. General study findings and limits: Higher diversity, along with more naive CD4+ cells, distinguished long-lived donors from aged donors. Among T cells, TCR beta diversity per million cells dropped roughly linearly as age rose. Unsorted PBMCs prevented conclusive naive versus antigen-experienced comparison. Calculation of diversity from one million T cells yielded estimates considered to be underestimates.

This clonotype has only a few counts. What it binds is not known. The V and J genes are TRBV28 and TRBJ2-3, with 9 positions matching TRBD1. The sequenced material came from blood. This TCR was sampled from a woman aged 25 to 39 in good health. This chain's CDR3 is CASLSGTGLADTQYF. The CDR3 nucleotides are TGTGCCAGTCTTTCGGGGACAGGGTTGGCAGATACGCAGTATTTT.